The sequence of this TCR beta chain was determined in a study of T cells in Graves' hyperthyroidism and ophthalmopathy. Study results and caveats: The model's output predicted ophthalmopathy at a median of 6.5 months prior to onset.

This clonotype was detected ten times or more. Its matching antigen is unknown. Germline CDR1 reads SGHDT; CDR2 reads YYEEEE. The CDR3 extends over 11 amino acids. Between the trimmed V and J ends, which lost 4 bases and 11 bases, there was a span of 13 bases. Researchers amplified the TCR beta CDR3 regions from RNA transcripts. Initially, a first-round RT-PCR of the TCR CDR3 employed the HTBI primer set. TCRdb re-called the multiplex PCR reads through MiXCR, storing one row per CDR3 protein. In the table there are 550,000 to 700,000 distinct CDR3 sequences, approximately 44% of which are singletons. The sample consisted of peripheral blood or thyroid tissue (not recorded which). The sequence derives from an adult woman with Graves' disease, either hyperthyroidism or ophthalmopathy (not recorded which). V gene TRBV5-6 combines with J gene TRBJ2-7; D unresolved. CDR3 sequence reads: CASSIDRLEYF. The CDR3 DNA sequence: TGTGCCAGCAGCATAGACCGGCTTGAGTACTTC.